These 25 T cell receptor beta chains were sequenced from one sample in a study of T cells expressing NK-cell markers. Reprocessing the 5' RACE reads, TCRdb reports a single entry for every CDR3 protein and omits DNA. This sample's table reports hundreds of thousands of distinct CDR3 sequences. Sequencing was performed on blood T cells: a sorted CD56 or NKG2C T cell subset, CD4+ or CD8+ T cells, or bulk PBMC T cells (not recorded which). The receptors here all came from a man in his late teens or twenties in good health.

The chain uses TRBV12-5 and TRBJ1-5; TCRdb lists TRBD1, though no DNA is available to test this call. This CDR3 is 16 amino acids long. In germline, CDR1 is LGHNT, CDR2 FRNRAP. Here the CDR3 reads CASGSVEDRKNQPQHF.

CDR3 protein: CASSLRRPGGPVNEQFF. The chain is built from TRBV7-2 and TRBJ2-1; the D gene TCRdb calls, TRBD2, cannot be checked with no DNA. Per the germline V gene, CDR1 is SGHTA and CDR2 is FQGNSA. This CDR3 comprises 17 residues.

The V call is TRBV4-2, the J call TRBJ2-3; TCRdb outputs TRBD2, but without DNA this stays unchecked. Germline V gene sequence: CDR1 LGHNA, CDR2 YNFKEQ. The CDR3 sequence is 17 residues long. This CDR3 reads CASSQGLADIAGYTQYF.

The chain couples TRBV7-9 to TRBJ2-5; TCRdb names TRBD1, which stays unverified in the absence of DNA. Looked up from germline, CDR1 is SEHNR and CDR2 is FQNEAQ (reference sequence). The CDR3 runs 15 residues. Here the CDR3 reads CASSLGGGGQETQYF. Filled out from reference TRBV7-9 and TRBJ2-5, the complete variable domain reads DTGVSQNPRHKITKRGQNVTFRCDPISEHNRLYWYRQTLGQGPEFLTYFQNEAQLEKSRLLSDRFSAERPKGSFSTLEIQRTEQGDSAMYLCASSLGGGGQETQYFGPGTRLLVL.

The chain combines TRBV5-1 with TRBJ2-3; the D call from TCRdb, TRBD1, cannot be confirmed without DNA. This CDR3 has 15 amino acids. Germline CDR1 and CDR2: SGHRS and YFSETQ. The CDR3 reads CASGRGQGETDTQYF.

The V gene is TRBV29-1, the J gene TRBJ1-1; the D call of TRBD1 rests on TCRdb alone, since no DNA is present to check it. Germline values: CDR1 SQVTM, CDR2 ANQGSEA. The CDR3 is 12 amino acids. The CDR3 reads CSVPGTGVDAFF.

V and J are TRBV12-3 or TRBV12-4 and TRBJ2-1; lacking DNA, the TRBD2 call made by TCRdb goes unchecked. This CDR3 has 16 amino acids. This CDR3 is CASSLRVGTSANEQFF.

V usage is TRBV5-4 and J usage is TRBJ2-4. This CDR3 contains 15 residues. In germline, CDR1 is SGHNT, CDR2 YYREEE (reference sequence). Here the CDR3 reads CASSLKGAAKNIQYF.

The chain recombines TRBV5-6 with TRBJ2-3; TCRdb picks TRBD1, but there is no DNA to check that call. The CDR3 runs 16 residues. Germline V gene sequence: CDR1 SGHDT, CDR2 YYEEEE. CDR3 sequence reads: CASSHRDGLTTDTQYF.

The CDR3 sequence: CASSPVPNRVDEQYF. The V and J genes are TRBV18 and TRBJ2-7; TCRdb gives TRBD1 as the D gene, but with no DNA this cannot be confirmed. Germline CDR1 KGHSH, CDR2 LQKENI. There are 15 residues in the CDR3. Full variable domain (rest looked up from reference TRBV18 and TRBJ2-7): NAGVMQNPRHLVRRRGQEARLRCSPMKGHSHVYWYRQLPEEGLKFMVYLQKENIIDESGMPKERFSAEFPKEGPSILRIQQVVRGDSAAYFCASSPVPNRVDEQYFGPGTRLTVT.

The rearrangement joins TRBV6-5 to TRBJ1-5. Germline V CDR1 and CDR2: MNHEY, SVGAGI. This CDR3 is built from 17 residues. The CDR3 region is CASRPLRPRVSNQPQHF.

The genes are TRBV12-3 or TRBV12-4 and TRBJ2-5; TCRdb designates TRBD1, a call that cannot be tested without DNA. The CDR3 sequence is 13 residues long. CDR3 sequence: CASRRTGNRTQYF.

The V gene is TRBV18, the J gene TRBJ2-1; the TCRdb call, TRBD2, lacks DNA for checking. This CDR3 has 16 amino acids. Germline V gene lookup returns CDR1 KGHSH and CDR2 LQKENI. The CDR3 loop is CASSPPLASGRNEQFF.

The chain uses TRBV12-3 or TRBV12-4 and TRBJ2-7; TCRdb calls TRBD1, which cannot be checked without DNA. The CDR3 consists of 17 residues. The CDR3 sequence is CASSLVLTGGLPYEQYF.

The CDR3 here is CASSPPTGTNTGELFF. This chain links TRBV5-4 with TRBJ2-2; TCRdb indicates TRBD1, and absent DNA this call remains unverified. This CDR3 contains 16 residues. The V gene's germline CDR1 is SGHNT and CDR2 YYREEE (reference sequence).

CDR3 residues: CASSPPGLAATDTQYF. The chain couples TRBV7-2 to TRBJ2-3; TCRdb designates TRBD2, a call that cannot be tested without DNA. CDR3 length: 16 amino acids. Germline V gene sequence: CDR1 SGHTA, CDR2 FQGNSA.

The genes are TRBV20-1 and TRBJ2-5; TCRdb designates TRBD2, a call that cannot be tested without DNA. The CDR3 length is 17 residues. The germline CDR1 and CDR2 sequences are DFQATT and SNEGSKA (reference sequence). The CDR3 region is CSARGGSGRALVETQYF.

The chain has TRBV5-1 and TRBJ2-1; TCRdb calls TRBD1, which cannot be checked without DNA. The germline gives CDR1 SGHRS, CDR2 YFSETQ. The CDR3 loop spans 13 amino acids. This CDR3 is CASSLDADPSAFF.

The gene calls are TRBV28 and TRBJ1-5; TCRdb selects TRBD1, and the lack of DNA leaves this call unchecked. CDR1 is MDHEN and CDR2 is SYDVKM in the germline V gene. The CDR3 is 16 amino acids. CDR3 amino acids: CASSLAGGAGNQPQHF.

The V and J genes are TRBV5-1 and TRBJ2-1; there is no DNA to check the TCRdb D call of TRBD2. The CDR3 is 16 residues long. Germline V gene lookup returns CDR1 SGHRS and CDR2 YFSETQ. The CDR3 sequence: CASSPGGLAVGSEQFF.

The rearrangement uses TRBV5-6 and TRBJ2-3; the TRBD2 assignment by TCRdb is unverifiable without DNA. Germline-derived CDR1 and CDR2 are SGHDT and YYEEEE. This CDR3 comprises 13 residues. The CDR3: CASSLRALDTQYF.

CDR3 loop: CASSFQGAPIEQFF. J is TRBJ2-1 and V is TRBV7-9; TCRdb picks TRBD1, but there is no DNA to check that call. Germline values: CDR1 SEHNR, CDR2 FQNEAQ (reference sequence). This CDR3 comprises 14 residues. The full variable domain, in which reference TRBV7-9 and TRBJ2-1 provide the parts outside the CDR3, is DTGVSQNPRHKITKRGQNVTFRCDPISEHNRLYWYRQTLGQGPEFLTYFQNEAQLEKSRLLSDRFSAERPKGSFSTLEIQRTEQGDSAMYLCASSFQGAPIEQFFGPGTRLTVL.

The CDR3: CASSLNGVVGTAFTGELFF. The chain recombines TRBV7-3 with TRBJ2-2; there is no DNA to check the TCRdb D call of TRBD1. CDR1 SGHTA and CDR2 FQGTGA come from the germline V gene. This CDR3 has 19 amino acids.

The V call is TRBV12-3 or TRBV12-4, the J call TRBJ1-4; TCRdb gives TRBD1 as the D gene, but with no DNA this cannot be confirmed. The CDR3 length is 15 residues. The CDR3 spells CASSGAITTNEKLFF.

CDR3 sequence: CASSDSTGGNEQFF. This chain links TRBV6-4 with TRBJ2-1; TCRdb's D call, TRBD1, is unchecked because there is no DNA. The V gene's germline CDR1 is MRHNA and CDR2 SNTAGT. The CDR3 is made up of 14 amino acids.